The sequence of this TCR beta chain was determined in a study of CD8 T cells in Susac syndrome. This CDR3 has 16 residues. After removal of 0 bases from V and 6 bases from J, the junction contained 10 bases not matched to a gene. Germline CDR1 LGHNA, CDR2 YSLEER. It was with random hexamers that roughly 0.5 to 1 ug RNA was reverse transcribed. MiXCR, applied by TCRdb to the immunoSEQ multiplex PCR reads, yields one record per CDR3 protein. Among 120,000 to 150,000 distinct CDR3 sequences listed, 94% were seen once. This TCR came from a human donor in good health. The sequenced material came from CD8+ T cells from PBMCs. The chain joins TRBV4-3 to TRBJ2-7; 8 nucleotides agree with TRBD2. CDR3 protein: CASSQDLERELGEQYF. The CDR3 region has the DNA TGCGCCAGCAGCCAAGATCTGGAGCGGGAGTTAGGCGAGCAGTACTTC.